This TCR beta chain emerged from a study of T cells in Graves' hyperthyroidism and ophthalmopathy (dated 2019 in TCRdb). Regarding the study in general: Peripheral blood was sampled at the time of initial diagnosis, prior to any treatment. The roughly 100 discovery patients were divided at random into training and test sets in a 7:3 ratio. To identify distinguishing TCR V-J signatures, a discovery cohort of 100 patients was used, comprising some 45 with Graves' ophthalmopathy and about 59 with stable Graves' hyperthyroidism. According to the paper, TCR Vbeta CDR3 sequencing was carried out on 135 peripheral blood samples, which came from 40 to 45 ophthalmopathy, 70 to 80 hyperthyroidism and approximately 17 progressor patients. After blood sampling, hyperthyroidism patients were treated with methimazole at a starting dose of 30 mg daily, and ophthalmopathy patients were treated with high-dose intravenous methylprednisolone. In several Graves' hyperthyroidism patients, the study also compared T-cell repertoires from thyroid tissue with T-cell repertoires from blood. Whether ophthalmopathy could be predicted prospectively was tested in an independent validation cohort made up of fewer than 20 hyperthyroidism patients plus 17 patients who later progressed to ophthalmopathy.

According to the germline V gene (reference sequence), CDR1 reads MNHEY and CDR2 reads SMNVEV. The junction shows trimming of 0 bases on V and 5 bases on J, and the gene matches do not reach 9 bases of it. CDR3 length: 16 amino acids, cysteine to phenylalanine. Here the CDR3 DNA is all that survives: 48 bases in frame from base 1. What the study reported, not specific to this receptor: Most expanded thyroid clonotypes (frequency above 0.001) were also detected in blood, a finding suggesting that blood repertoires may reflect thyroid immune responses. A 13 V-J signature model separated ophthalmopathy from stable hyperthyroidism, with 87.88% sensitivity and around 84% specificity in cross-validation and 80%/75% in testing. No statistical method was used to set the sample size in advance, and investigators knew the group allocation. In validation, the model predicted progression to ophthalmopathy a median of about 6.8 months before onset, with 65% to 71% sensitivity and roughly 79% specificity.

In the ophthalmopathy patients, disease was moderately to severely active, with a Clinical Activity Score of 3 or more, a NOSPECS grade of 4 or more, and a duration of less than 3 months. Exclusion was applied to patients with uncontrolled infections, other autoimmune diseases, pregnancy or lactation. Clinical symptoms, serum thyroxine and TRAb, thyroid ultrasound, and orbital computed tomography formed the basis for the diagnoses. PBMCs were isolated from 7.5 to 10 ml of fresh peripheral blood by Ficoll-Paque density gradient centrifugation. Trizol reagent was used to extract total RNA, and RNA quality was then checked on an Agilent 2100 Bioanalyzer. There are many counts of this clonotype. Its antigen is still unknown. No much larger clonotype is one base removed from it; base qualities were not supplied. Amplification of TCR beta CDR3 regions was carried out from RNA transcripts. The first round of RT-PCR for the TCR CDR3 was performed with the HTBI primer set and the Qiagen OneStep RT-PCR kit. Libraries were constructed in a second round of multiplex PCR, after which size selection and purification were carried out. The libraries were sequenced on an Illumina HiSeq2000 using paired-end 100 bp reads. Under the source paper's analysis protocol: Raw data were processed with SOAPnuke, discarding reads with adapters, uncalled bases, mean Phred below 15, or no exact constant-primer or identifier match. COPE v1.2.5 was used to merge the high-quality paired reads, and each unique nucleotide sequence was defined as a clonotype. MiTCR v1.1 was used to align clonotypes to the IMGT TRBV, TRBD and TRBJ reference segments. Only V-J combinations with frequency above 0.0001, covering approximately 99% of repertoires, were analysed. The TCS score was defined as the ratio of F50 (clonal expansion) to E x V (chaos), calculated using BLOSUM62-based TCRdist between CDR3 peptides within each V-J. Welch's t-statistics and random forest reduced several hundred V-J features to 13, which were used in a naive Bayes classifier (R e1071). Using fastp at Q25 and MiXCR, TCRdb reprocessed the public reads and kept productive beta chains. Every CDR3 protein is listed once, alongside the most common genes and DNA of its rows. The V and J calls follow TCRdb's processing rather than the paper's. The sample table lists almost 350,000 distinct CDR3 sequences, around 18% of them with a count of one. The top ten hold around 15% of the sample.

Sequencing input: blood. Recombination joined TRBV27 with TRBJ1-2, and 7 bases in between align with TRBD1. The source is a woman between 35 and 50 years old with Graves' ophthalmopathy. The sequenced DNA: TGTGCCAGCAGTTTATCGAGGGGAAGGGGGCTTTATGGCTACACCTTC. It codes for CASSLSRGRGLYGYTF.